This T cell receptor (beta chain) stems from a study of blood T cell repertoires in COVID-19. Whole-study context: The study drew acute and convalescent COVID-19 samples from the United States, Italy and Spain. From T cells, B-cell-depleted T cells, or PBMCs came the material, which was cDNA or gDNA.

Seattle participants joined during active infection and were tracked over time. The authors' processing: How many nucleated cells were present was estimated from reference gene primer amplification. Repertoires were generated with immunoSEQ multiplex PCR, while TCRdb's copy carries only in-frame clones and drops some. The V and J calls and clone size come from that table; D and trimming were worked out from the DNA. The sample holds a few hundred thousand clones, more than 70% seen once. This CDR3 is 16 amino acids long. The sample comprised peripheral blood. This receptor was obtained from a woman aged 25 to 39 with COVID-19, enrolled during active disease. This chain joins TRBV12-1 and TRBJ2-1; the table names TRBD1, a call not compared with the DNA. TRBV12-1 counts as a pseudogene. In DNA form, the CDR3 reads TGTGCCAGCAGCCCCAGGGATAAGAGCTCCTACAATGAGCAGTTCTTC. Encoded protein: CASSPRDKSSYNEQFF.